This section outlines one T cell receptor (beta chain) sequence together with its context. What it binds is not known. Reprocessing the 5' RACE reads, TCRdb reports a single entry for every CDR3 protein and omits DNA. The sample data list fewer than 550,000 distinct CDR3 sequences. The entry originates in a study of monozygotic twins with inflammatory bowel disease. Study-wide findings and caveats: With inverse Simpson as the measure, TCRbeta diversity was lower in IBD patients than in healthy co-twins. Twin concordance left repertoire similarity unchanged, with limited power a possible explanation for this lack of difference.

The material sequenced was blood. This clonotype originated in a human donor with ulcerative colitis or Crohn's disease, or a healthy co-twin of an affected twin (not recorded which).

CDR3 residues: CASRKRDAGCPTYNEQFF. V usage is TRBV21-1 and J usage is TRBJ2-1; TCRdb's D gene call, TRBD1, goes unchecked for lack of DNA. TRBV21-1 is assigned pseudogene status. The CDR3 runs 18 residues.